This entry lists 18 T cell receptor beta chains sequenced from one sample in a study of T cells in Graves' hyperthyroidism and ophthalmopathy. RNA transcripts provided the source from which TCR beta CDR3 regions were amplified. TCR CDR3 regions were first amplified by RT-PCR with HTBI primers. MiXCR, run by TCRdb on the multiplex PCR reads, gives a single entry per CDR3 protein. The sample has roughly 750,000 distinct CDR3 sequences, about a sixth seen once; the top ten hold roughly 8%. Material for sequencing was blood. The receptor source for this set is a man aged 18 to 30 with Graves' hyperthyroidism.

The V gene is TRBV7-8, the J gene TRBJ2-7, with a possible D match to TRBD2 (5 bases). V shed 5 bases and J shed 0 bases, with 14 bases lying between them. CDR3 size: 15 residues. CDR1 is SGHVS, CDR2 FQNEAQ, per germline. As DNA, the CDR3 is TGTGCCAGCAGCCCGGGTAGAAGCGGCTCCTACGAGCAGTACTTC. Protein product: CASSPGRSGSYEQYF.

The sample holds a few counts of this clonotype. This chain joins TRBV5-1 and TRBJ1-1; D unresolved. Trimming removed 0 bases at V and 7 bases at J, with 16 bases between. Germline-derived CDR1 and CDR2 are SGHRS and YFSETQ. There are 15 residues in the CDR3. Here the CDR3 reads CASSLGATTLYEAFF. Here the CDR3 DNA reads TGCGCCAGCAGCTTGGGTGCGACTACCCTATATGAAGCTTTCTTT.

V and J are TRBV12-3 or TRBV12-4 and TRBJ2-2, with TRBD2 matching 14 bases. The CDR3 is 16 residues long. The J segment lost 5 bases and the V segment lost 5 bases, leaving 4 bases of the junction unmatched. The CDR3 DNA reads TGTGCCAGCAGTAGACTAGCGGGAGGGAAAACCGGGGAGCTGTTTTTT. This translates into CASSRLAGGKTGELFF.

The rearrangement links TRBV20-1 to TRBJ2-3; TRBD1 matches at 8 bases. V lost 3 bases and J lost 4; bases outside the gene matches: 9. The CDR3 sequence is 15 residues long. The V gene's germline CDR1 is DFQATT and CDR2 SNEGSKA (reference sequence). The CDR3 region has the DNA TGCAGTGCTAGTTTCCAGGGGGCTTTTTCAGATACGCAGTATTTT. Translation: CSASFQGAFSDTQYF.

This clonotype was counted ten times or more. The chain couples TRBV6-1 to TRBJ2-3; the D gene is possibly TRBD2 (6 bases). There are 18 residues in the CDR3. CDR1 is MNHNS, CDR2 SASEGT, per germline. Between the trimmed V and J ends, which lost 8 bases and 1 base, there was a span of 25 bases. CDR3 residues: CASSSLTTIAAGTDTQYF. The CDR3 bases are TGTGCCAGCTCCTCGCTGACGACTATAGCGGCCGGCACAGATACGCAGTATTTT.

V and J are TRBV11-2 and TRBJ2-1; D is uncertain. V was shortened by 2 bases and J by 0 bases, with 11 bases between the two germline ends. Germline V gene data show CDR1 as SGHAT and CDR2 as FQNNGV. The CDR3 covers 16 residues. In DNA, the CDR3 is TGTGCCAGCAGCTTACTACTATCTACCTCCTACAATGAGCAGTTCTTC. The encoded protein is CASSLLLSTSYNEQFF.

On this clonotype: The conserved phenylalanine or tryptophan is not found at the CDR3 terminus, so this likely reflects a read error. The V call is TRBV3-1, the J call TRBJ2-5; 8 bases fit TRBD2. The V gene end was trimmed by 0 bases and the J gene end by 2 bases; junction bases not matched to a gene: 8. The germline gives CDR1 LGHDT, CDR2 YNNKEL (reference sequence). The CDR3 runs 17 residues. The CDR3 DNA reads as TGTGCCAGCAGCCAAGATCAAGTTAGCGGGATGCAAGAGACCCAGTACTCC. Amino acid sequence: CASSQDQVSGMQETQYS.

The V gene is TRBV6-1, the J gene TRBJ2-3; 7 nucleotides line up with TRBD1. Germline CDR1 reads MNHNS; CDR2 reads SASEGT. The CDR3 length is 14 residues. The J segment lost 5 bases and the V segment lost 7 bases, leaving 9 bases of the junction unmatched. The CDR3: CASTLDDREDTQYF. CDR3 nucleotides: TGTGCCAGCACCCTTGATGACAGGGAAGATACGCAGTATTTT.

The J gene is TRBJ2-3, the V gene TRBV7-9; no reliable D call. Germline V gene sequence: CDR1 SEHNR, CDR2 FQNEAQ (reference sequence). V lost 11 bases to trimming and J lost 2 bases, with 14 bases between them. The CDR3 is made up of 13 amino acids. The CDR3 DNA follows: TGTGCCCATGACGGCGGCTTCACAGATACGCAGTATTTT. Translating it yields CAHDGGFTDTQYF.

This clonotype has more than one count but fewer than ten. In nucleotides, the CDR3 is TGTGCCAGCAGTTTAAACAGGCCGAGCTCCTATAATTCACCCCTCCACTTT. It is translated as CASSLNRPSSYNSPLHF. The chain is built from TRBV27 and TRBJ1-6; D is perhaps TRBD1 (5 bases). The germline CDR1 and CDR2 sequences are MNHEY and SMNVEV (reference sequence). V was cut by 2 bases and J by 0 bases, with 11 bases left in between. The CDR3 runs 17 residues.

In its sample, this clonotype was seen many times. This sequence joins TRBV6-2 or TRBV6-3 and TRBJ2-7; 7 nucleotides line up with TRBD1. The V gene end was trimmed by 4 bases and the J gene end by 0 bases; junction bases not matched to a gene: 6. This CDR3 comprises 15 residues. Germline-derived CDR1 and CDR2 are MNHEY and SVGEGT. In nucleotides, the CDR3 is TGTGCCAGCAGTTTTGACAGGGCGGACTCCTACGAGCAGTACTTC. Protein product: CASSFDRADSYEQYF.

In DNA, the CDR3 is TGTGCCAGCAGTTACGGGACAGTTCCTGAGCAGTTCTTC. Its protein is CASSYGTVPEQFF. The V call is TRBV6-6, the J call TRBJ2-1; TRBD1 matches 7 bases. Germline assignment: CDR1 MNHNY and CDR2 SVGAGI (reference sequence). J lost 9 bases, V lost 2 bases, and 4 bases had no gene match. CDR3 length equals 13 residues.

There are a few counts of this clonotype. CDR3 amino acids: CASSQDDRGAGYEQYF. The CDR3 bases are TGCGCCAGCAGCCAAGATGACCGGGGAGCCGGGTACGAGCAGTACTTC. This chain uses TRBV4-3 with TRBJ2-7; TRBD2 might be the D (5 bases). Looked up from germline, CDR1 is LGHNA and CDR2 is YSLEER. CDR3 length: 16 amino acids. V was cut by 0 bases and J by 4 bases, with 16 bases left in between.

This clonotype was seen only a few times. The chain is built from TRBV11-2 and TRBJ1-4, with a possible D match to TRBD1 (6 bases). Between the trimmed V and J ends, which lost 1 base and 8 bases, there was a span of 14 bases. The CDR3 consists of 15 residues. Germline CDR1 and CDR2: SGHAT and FQNNGV. Here the CDR3 reads CASSLVEGVDEKLFF. CDR3 coding DNA: TGTGCCAGCAGCTTAGTTGAGGGGGTAGACGAAAAACTGTTTTTT.

This clonotype was recorded a few times. The junction does not match germline at one end; this may be a read error. The chain couples TRBV7-3 to TRBJ2-1, with a tentative D call TRBD1 (6 bases). The CDR3 totals 14 residues. CDR1 is SGHTA and CDR2 is FQGTGA in the germline V gene. The DNA of the CDR3 is TGTGCCAGCAGCGCAGGGGACATTTACAATGAGCAGTCCTTC. Translating it yields CASSAGDIYNEQSF.

This clonotype occurred many times. The chain joins TRBV20-1 to TRBJ2-2; D uncertain. The CDR3 has 15 residues. The V gene's germline CDR1 is DFQATT and CDR2 SNEGSKA (reference sequence). V lost 2 bases, J lost 3 bases, and 13 bases lay in between. CDR3 in DNA: TGCAGTGCTAGATTGGACCCACCGGACACCGGGGAGCTGTTTTTT. Translating it yields CSARLDPPDTGELFF.

This clonotype was recorded at least ten times. This rearrangement joins TRBV6-2 or TRBV6-3 to TRBJ1-5; D gene ambiguous. V was clipped by 4 bases and J by 3 bases, with 10 bases between them. Germline V gives CDR1 MNHEY, CDR2 SVGEGT. The CDR3 loop spans 14 amino acids. CDR3 amino acids: CASSSWSPNQPQHF. DNA for the CDR3: TGTGCCAGCAGTTCCTGGAGCCCCAATCAGCCCCAGCATTTT.

Only a few counts were recorded for this clonotype. The chain combines TRBV28 with TRBJ2-7, with D maybe TRBD2 (5 bases). Germline V lookup: CDR1 MDHEN, CDR2 SYDVKM. Trimming took off 4 bases at V and 4 bases at J, with 14 bases between the two ends. This CDR3 has 14 amino acids. The CDR3 DNA sequence: TGTGCCAGCAGTTCCGAGGGAGTCTGGTACGAGCAGTACTTC. Its protein is CASSSEGVWYEQYF.